This entry lists 21 T cell receptor beta chains sequenced from one sample in a study of response to subunit inactivated influenza vaccine (dated 2018 in TCRdb). Library construction relied on RT-PCR. Sequencing used an Illumina HiSeq 2500. TCRdb itself trimmed the public reads at Q25 with fastp, ran MiXCR and retained productive beta chains. One record per CDR3 amino acid sequence lists the most common genes and DNA. Across this sample there are a few hundred thousand distinct CDR3 sequences, with around 15% seen only once. Around 10% of the sample goes to the ten largest clones. The sequencing here drew on PBMCs from blood, taken 11 to 12 days after vaccination. Source of these receptors: a middle-aged man who received an inactivated influenza vaccine. Donor details come from another sample of the same person, matched by shared clones.

The rearrangement uses TRBV7-9 and TRBJ1-2; TRBD1 agrees at 7 bases. CDR3 length: 14 residues. V trimming: 5 bases; J trimming: 5 bases; junction bases outside the gene matches: 8. Germline values: CDR1 SEHNR, CDR2 FQNEAQ (reference sequence). The chain's CDR3 is CASSLAEGAYGYTF. For the CDR3, the DNA is TGTGCCAGCAGCCTCGCGGAGGGGGCTTATGGCTACACCTTC.

This clonotype showed up many times. The chain links TRBV3-1 to TRBJ2-4; possibly TRBD1 for D (5 bases). Deletions cut 0 bases from V and 15 bases from J, with 12 bases between. Germline loops: CDR1 LGHDT, CDR2 YNNKEL (reference sequence). This CDR3 contains 12 residues. The CDR3 reads CASSQDSWGMYF. The CDR3 nucleotides read TGTGCCAGCAGCCAAGATTCCTGGGGCATGTACTTC.

In its sample, this clonotype was seen a few times. The genes are TRBV6-1 and TRBJ1-5; no reliable D call. V was clipped by 6 bases and J by 2 bases, with 11 bases between them. Germline V gene sequence: CDR1 MNHNS, CDR2 SASEGT. CDR3 length: 14 amino acids. CDR3 in DNA: TGTGCCAGCAGCCAAGGACGGCGCAATCAGCCCCAGCATTTT. Its translation is CASSQGRRNQPQHF.

In this sample, this clonotype turned up many times. The rearrangement links TRBV28 to TRBJ2-7, with unresolved D. Trimming removed 8 bases at V and 7 bases at J, with 9 bases between. The CDR3 length is 10 residues. Germline V lookup: CDR1 MDHEN, CDR2 SYDVKM. The CDR3 spells CASGFLEQYF. The CDR3 bases are TGTGCCAGCGGCTTTTTAGAGCAGTACTTC.

This clonotype was counted a few times. Here the CDR3 reads CASSQGTSGGDFSTDTQYF. The CDR3 nucleotides read TGTGCCAGCAGCCAGGGGACTAGCGGGGGGGACTTTAGCACAGATACGCAGTATTTT. The rearrangement links TRBV4-2 to TRBJ2-3; 16 bases match TRBD2. The CDR3 contains 19 residues. The ends lost 3 bases at V and 0 bases at J; junction bases unmatched: 6. CDR1 is LGHNA and CDR2 is YNFKEQ in the germline V gene.

This clonotype showed up just a few times. The J gene is TRBJ2-2, the V gene TRBV12-3 or TRBV12-4; tentative D call: TRBD2 (6 bases). The ends were cut back, 6 bases at V and 2 bases at J, with 10 bases in the middle. The CDR3 is made up of 14 amino acids. The CDR3 protein is CASRSGHNTGELFF. The DNA for the CDR3 is TGTGCCAGCAGGAGCGGGCATAACACCGGGGAGCTGTTTTTT.

This sequence joins TRBV6-2 or TRBV6-3 and TRBJ2-5; 7 bases line up with TRBD2. V trimming: 5 bases; J trimming: 2 bases; junction bases outside the gene matches: 8. Per germline, CDR1 MNHEY and CDR2 SVGEGT. CDR3 length: 15 amino acids. The chain's CDR3 is CASSHQRGPQETQYF. The CDR3 nucleotides are TGTGCCAGCAGTCACCAGCGGGGCCCGCAAGAGACCCAGTACTTC.

This clonotype was seen only a few times. The rearrangement joins TRBV6-1 to TRBJ1-1; D is unresolved. The CDR3 length is 16 residues. Germline lookup yields CDR1 MNHNS and CDR2 SASEGT. V was shortened by 5 bases and J by 4 bases, with 20 bases between the two germline ends. CDR3 in DNA: TGTGCCAGCAGTCCGAATTCTGATGGGTTCGCCACTGAAGCTTTCTTT. Encoded protein: CASSPNSDGFATEAFF.

The chain carries TRBV5-1 and TRBJ2-6, with no clear D. Deletions cut 2 bases from V and 0 bases from J, with 9 bases between. This CDR3 comprises 16 residues. The germline V gene encodes CDR1 SGHRS and CDR2 YFSETQ. The CDR3 region has the DNA TGCGCCAGCAGCTTCGGCGGAGACTCTGGGGCCAACGTCCTGACTTTC. Translation gives CASSFGGDSGANVLTF.

This clonotype occurred a few times. The J gene is TRBJ1-5, the V gene TRBV15; D may be TRBD1 (6 bases). In germline, CDR1 is LNHNV, CDR2 YYDKDF (reference sequence). This CDR3 region has 15 residues. The V end was cut by 1 base, the J end by 6 bases, with 13 bases between. The DNA of the CDR3 is TGTGCCACCAGCAGAGGCCAGGGGTTGGGTCAGCCCCAGCATTTT. This gives the protein CATSRGQGLGQPQHF.

The chain links TRBV29-1 to TRBJ2-3; 8 bases match TRBD2. Germline CDR1 reads SQVTM; CDR2 reads ANQGSEA. The CDR3 loop spans 19 amino acids. V was pared by 7 bases and J by 2 bases, with 23 bases of the junction left unmatched. In DNA, the CDR3 is TGCAGCGCCTGGGGTCCTGCGGGAGGAAGTTTATTCGACACAGATACGCAGTATTTT. The encoded protein is CSAWGPAGGSLFDTDTQYF.

The genes are TRBV4-3 and TRBJ1-2, with D unresolved. CDR1 LGHNA and CDR2 YSLEER come from the germline V gene. Deletions cut 0 bases from V and 4 bases from J, with 9 bases between. This CDR3 spans 14 amino acids. In nucleotides, the CDR3 is TGCGCCAGCAGCCAAGAGGTTACTGGCTATGGCTACACCTTC. Its protein product is CASSQEVTGYGYTF.

This clonotype was counted at least ten times. This rearrangement joins TRBV20-1 to TRBJ2-1, with D hard to call. Germline CDR1 DFQATT, CDR2 SNEGSKA (reference sequence). Trimming cost V 4 bases and J 5 bases, with 3 bases left between them. This CDR3 has 10 amino acids. CDR3 nucleotides: TGCAGTGCTATCAACAATGAGCAGTTCTTC. Protein product: CSAINNEQFF.

This clonotype was counted a few times. The chain uses TRBV11-2 and TRBJ2-2; D might be TRBD1 (5 bases). Germline V gene sequence: CDR1 SGHAT, CDR2 FQNNGV. V was pared by 2 bases and J by 4 bases, with 11 bases between. This CDR3 has 15 amino acids. The CDR3 region is CASSLSGWGTGELFF. The CDR3 nucleotides read TGTGCCAGCAGCTTATCAGGGTGGGGCACCGGGGAGCTGTTTTTT. The full variable domain, its missing parts supplied by reference TRBV11-2 and TRBJ2-2, is EAGVAQSPRYKIIEKRQSVAFWCNPISGHATLYWYQQILGQGPKLLIQFQNNGVVDDSQLPKDRFSAERLKGVDSTLKIQPAKLEDSAVYLCASSLSGWGTGELFFGEGSRLTVL.

V gene TRBV11-2 combines with J gene TRBJ2-1; possible D gene TRBD2, 5 bases. Germline loops: CDR1 SGHAT, CDR2 FQNNGV. The V end was cut by 1 base, the J end by 5 bases, with 9 bases between. This CDR3 has 14 residues. The CDR3 is CASSLGGSDNEQFF. CDR3 coding DNA: TGTGCCAGCAGCTTAGGAGGGAGTGACAATGAGCAGTTCTTC.

The chain carries TRBV7-2 and TRBJ2-5, with D perhaps TRBD2 (6 bases). CDR1 is SGHTA, CDR2 FQGNSA, per germline. This CDR3 is built from 15 residues. Trimming removed 5 bases at V and 5 bases at J, with 18 bases between. The CDR3 spells CASSPRDGTWETQYF. The CDR3 DNA sequence: TGTGCCAGCAGCCCGCGGGACGGGACCTGGGAGACCCAGTACTTC.

The gene calls are TRBV20-1 and TRBJ2-3, with 10 bases identical to TRBD2. The CDR3 is 14 amino acids. The ends lost 4 bases at V and 5 bases at J; junction bases unmatched: 6. Germline CDR1 is DFQATT and CDR2 is SNEGSKA (reference sequence). DNA of the CDR3: TGCAGTGCTACTGTAGCGGGGGGTAAAGATACGCAGTATTTT. It translates to CSATVAGGKDTQYF.

This clonotype has at least ten counts. The V gene is TRBV5-6, the J gene TRBJ1-5, with D perhaps matching TRBD1 (6 bases). The CDR3 covers 13 residues. Germline assignment: CDR1 SGHDT and CDR2 YYEEEE. V gave up 3 bases and J gave up 7 bases, with 11 bases separating them. The CDR3 nucleotides are TGTGCCAGCAGCTCACAGGGAAGGCAGCCCCAGCATTTT. This codes for CASSSQGRQPQHF. Full variable domain (rest looked up from reference TRBV5-6 and TRBJ1-5): DAGVTQSPTHLIKTRGQQVTLRCSPKSGHDTVSWYQQALGQGPQFIFQYYEEEERQRGNFPDRFSGHQFPNYSSELNVNALLLGDSALYLCASSSQGRQPQHFGDGTRLSIL.

This clonotype was picked up a small number of times. V is TRBV12-3 or TRBV12-4 and J is TRBJ2-3, with D maybe TRBD2 (6 bases). The V end lost 5 bases, the J end lost 4 bases, and 10 bases lay between the germline ends. This CDR3 contains 13 residues. CDR3 sequence (DNA): TGTGCCAGCAGTGGAGGGACCGCAGATACGCAGTATTTT. It yields the protein CASSGGTADTQYF.

This clonotype was found many times. V usage is TRBV7-2 and J usage is TRBJ2-5; TRBD1 might be the D (5 bases). Trimming took off 2 bases at V and 1 base at J, with 11 bases between the two ends. The CDR3 runs 15 residues. Germline assignment: CDR1 SGHTA and CDR2 FQGNSA. The CDR3 spells CASSLNGAFQETQYF. CDR3 in DNA: TGTGCCAGCAGCTTAAATGGGGCGTTCCAAGAGACCCAGTACTTC.

This rearrangement joins TRBV20-1 to TRBJ2-3; TRBD1 matches 9 bases. With V trimmed by 1 base and J by 5 bases, 10 bases remained unmatched. The CDR3 covers 16 residues. The germline CDR1 and CDR2 sequences are DFQATT and SNEGSKA (reference sequence). The CDR3 reads CSARVGQGRGVDTQYF. DNA of the CDR3: TGCAGTGCTAGAGTCGGACAGGGGAGAGGTGTAGATACGCAGTATTTT.